These T cell receptor beta chains were read from a single sample in a study of shared clonotypes between healthy human individuals. This table comes from immunoSEQ multiplex PCR, and its TCRdb copy is limited to in-frame clones, with some not included. The sample comprises some 2.4 million clones, approximately 93% of which are singletons, and 0.36% rests with the top ten. The sequenced material came from naive CD4+ T cells from PBMCs. Source of these receptors: a man aged 18 to 35 in good health. Some clones in this sample may be carry-over from other donors' samples. CDR3s include the opening cysteine and the closing phenylalanine or tryptophan. A D gene is named only where the DNA matches it firmly. The listing skips clone size in some rows; elsewhere it reads once, few, many or a size class.

D gene	V gene	J gene	clone size	CDR3 DNA	CDR3 protein
.	TRBV30	TRBJ2-7	.	TGTGCCTGGAGTGTACTGAAAGGGACCTCCTCCTACGAGCAGTACTTC	CAWSVLKGTSSYEQYF
TRBD1	TRBV5-1	TRBJ1-4	.	TGCGCCAGCAGCGGCGGACAGGCCGGGGGTGAAAAACTGTTTTTT	CASSGGQAGGEKLFF
.	TRBV7-9	TRBJ1-2	.	TGTGCCAGCAGCCTCCTTGAGGGCTATGGCTACACCTTC	CASSLLEGYGYTF
TRBD1	TRBV18	TRBJ1-5	few	TGTGCCAGCTCAACCGGGACAGGACCCCAGCATTTT	CASSTGTGPQHF
.	TRBV6-5	TRBJ2-7	.	TGTGCCAGCAGTTACCTCGGCGAGCAGTACTTC	CASSYLGEQYF
TRBD1	TRBV5-4	TRBJ1-4	.	TGTGCCAGCAGCCACGGGGGGACAGGGGTAGGTGAAAAACTGTTTTTT	CASSHGGTGVGEKLFF
TRBD1	TRBV7-7	TRBJ2-5	.	TGTGCCAGCAGCTCAGGGACAGGGGGCTGGGAGACCCAGTACTTC	CASSSGTGGWETQYF
.	TRBV7-2	TRBJ2-5	.	TGTGCCAGCAGCTTCGGGATCTCGGAGACCCAGTACTTC	CASSFGISETQYF
TRBD2	TRBV29-1	TRBJ2-1	.	TGCAGCGTGAGAGGACTAGTTCGCTACAATGAGCAGTTCTTC	CSVRGLVRYNEQFF
TRBD1	TRBV7-3	TRBJ1-6	.	TGTGCCAGCAGCTTACGGGACAGGGTTAATTCACCCCTCCACTTT	CASSLRDRVNSPLHF
.	TRBV19	TRBJ1-5	.	TGTGCCAGTAGTATAGAGGGGCCCCGGAATCAGCCCCAGCATTTT	CASSIEGPRNQPQHF
TRBD1	TRBV4-1	TRBJ1-2	.	TGCGCCAGCAGCCAAGGGGGGACAGAGTCTTATGGCTACACCTTC	CASSQGGTESYGYTF
.	TRBV29-1	TRBJ1-1	.	TGCAGCGTTGATGTCGGTCAGGGGTGGACTGAAGCTTTCTTT	CSVDVGQGWTEAFF
TRBD1	TRBV28	TRBJ2-1	.	TGTGCCAGCAGGATGGGGGACAGGGCTTACAATGAGCAGTTCTTC	CASRMGDRAYNEQFF
.	TRBV4-1	TRBJ1-1	.	TGCGCCAGCAGCCAAGAAACGACGATCAGGGAATCTTCTGGAGCTTTCTTT	CASSQETTIRESSGAFF
.	TRBV29-1	TRBJ2-1	.	TGCAGCGTCGCCAGGGACTTCTACAATGAGCAGTTCTTC	CSVARDFYNEQFF
.	TRBV2	TRBJ2-5	.	TGTGCCAGCAGCGGCAGGGTTGGGGAGACCCAGTACTTC	CASSGRVGETQYF
.	TRBV28	TRBJ1-5	.	TGTGCCAGCAGTCTACGTTTGGGGTCCTATGGGCCCCAGCATTTT	CASSLRLGSYGPQHF
TRBD2	TRBV9	TRBJ2-3	.	TGTGCCAGCAGCGGGGAGGGACTAGCGGGAGTCATGGATACGCAGTATTTT	CASSGEGLAGVMDTQYF
.	TRBV6-1	TRBJ1-3	.	TGTGCCAGCAGTTTGGAACAGGGACTTGGAAACACCATATATTTT	CASSLEQGLGNTIYF
TRBD1	TRBV7-3	TRBJ1-4	.	TGTGCCAGCAGCCGCGGGACAGGGATTGAAAAACTGTTTTTT	CASSRGTGIEKLFF
.	TRBV5-1	TRBJ2-3	.	TGCGCCAGCAGCCGGCGAAGGGGGGAGAGAGATACGCAGTATTTT	CASSRRRGERDTQYF
TRBD1	TRBV6-5	TRBJ2-7	.	TGTGCCAGCAGAACAGGGGGAGTTGGGTACGAGCAGTACTTC	CASRTGGVGYEQYF
TRBD1	TRBV11-2	TRBJ2-5	.	TGTGCCAGCAGCTTAGACCGACAGGGTGGCCAAGAGACCCAGTACTTC	CASSLDRQGGQETQYF
TRBD2	TRBV28	TRBJ2-3	.	TGTGCCAGCAGTAGAGGACTAGCGCTTAGCACAGATACGCAGTATTTT	CASSRGLALSTDTQYF
.	TRBV5-1	TRBJ2-3	.	TGCGCCAGCAGGAGGCTTACAACGGGCACAGATACGCAGTATTTT	CASRRLTTGTDTQYF
TRBD2	TRBV11-2	TRBJ2-5	.	TGTGCCAGCAGCTCATATCTAGCGGGAGCCCATTGGGAGACCCAGTACTTC	CASSSYLAGAHWETQYF
.	TRBV27	TRBJ1-1	.	TGTGCCAGCAGTTTGGGGTCCCACACTGAAGCTTTCTTT	CASSLGSHTEAFF
.	TRBV7-2	TRBJ2-2	.	TGTGCCAGCAGCCGGGACTTCCCTAACACCGGGGAGCTGTTTTTT	CASSRDFPNTGELFF
.	TRBV7-2	TRBJ1-5	.	TGTGCCAGCAGCTTTCTGGACCGGTATCAGCCCCAGCATTTT	CASSFLDRYQPQHF
TRBD2	TRBV5-1	TRBJ2-3	.	TGCGCCAGCAGCTTTGGTATATTAGCGGGTGGTACAGATACGCAGTATTTT	CASSFGILAGGTDTQYF
.	TRBV28	TRBJ2-7	.	TGTGCCAGCAGCCAAAGGGGGTACGAGCAGTACTTC	CASSQRGYEQYF
.	TRBV4-3	TRBJ1-6	once	TGCGCCAGCAGCCAAGAAGGGGACTCACCCCTCCACTTT	CASSQEGDSPLHF
.	TRBV18	TRBJ2-7	once	TGTGCCAGCTCACCGCGCGGTGTCTCCTACGAGCAGTACTTC	CASSPRGVSYEQYF
.	TRBV7-3	TRBJ2-7	.	TGCGCCAGCAGCTTAAGTCACAGGGACGAGCAGTACTTC	CASSLSHRDEQYF
.	TRBV18	TRBJ2-3	.	TGTGCCAGCTCACCCGGGACTTCGTTGAGCACAGATACGCAGTATTTT	CASSPGTSLSTDTQYF
.	TRBV27	TRBJ2-6	.	TGTGCCAGCAGTTCATCAGTTGGGGCCAACGTCCTGACTTTC	CASSSSVGANVLTF
.	TRBV6-1	TRBJ2-5	.	TGTGCCAGCAGTACCGGACCGAACGGGTATGAGACCCAGTACTTC	CASSTGPNGYETQYF
.	TRBV18	TRBJ1-3	.	TGTGCCAGCTCAAACCAGTCTCTCTCTGGAAACACCATATATTTT	CASSNQSLSGNTIYF
.	TRBV19	TRBJ2-2	.	TGTGCCAGTACCGACAGGCCTACGAACACCGGGGAGCTGTTTTTT	CASTDRPTNTGELFF
.	TRBV5-1	TRBJ1-1	.	TGCGCCAGCAGACAAGACATCTTCAAACAGATTCAGAACACTGAAGCTTTCTTT	CASRQDIFKQIQNTEAFF
.	TRBV5-6	TRBJ1-2	.	TGTGCCAGCAGCCGTCGTAAAAACAGGGATGGCTATGGCTACACCTTC	CASSRRKNRDGYGYTF
.	TRBV11-2	TRBJ1-2	.	TGTGCCAGCAGCTTATATGGCGGCGGCTACACCTTC	CASSLYGGGYTF
TRBD2	TRBV10-3	TRBJ2-1	.	TGTGCCATCAGTGAGTCGATGGGGACTAGCGGGTTTGCTGAGCAGTTCTTC	CAISESMGTSGFAEQFF
.	TRBV15	TRBJ2-7	.	TGTGCCACCAGCAGAGATTGGGGGCCACACTCCGAGCAGTACTTC	CATSRDWGPHSEQYF
TRBD1	TRBV28	TRBJ2-3	.	TGTGCCAGCAGACCGGGACAGACCAGGGATACGCAGTATTTT	CASRPGQTRDTQYF
.	TRBV9	TRBJ1-2	once	TGTGCCAGCAGCGTGGGGCCCACAATTCGGAGGTCTGGCTACACCTTC	CASSVGPTIRRSGYTF
.	TRBV28	TRBJ1-5	.	TGTGCCAGCAGTTTTACGGGTGGGCATCGGCCCCAGCATTTT	CASSFTGGHRPQHF
.	TRBV11-2	TRBJ2-1	.	TGTGCCAGCAGCTCCATTTTAGCTTACAATGAGCAGTTCTTC	CASSSILAYNEQFF
TRBD1	TRBV19	TRBJ2-7	.	TGTGCCGTCCGGGACAGAGACTACGAGCAGTACTTC	CAVRDRDYEQYF
.	TRBV9	TRBJ2-2	.	TGTGCCAGCAGCGCCCCGGTGGGACTCGCGAACACCGGGGAGCTGTTTTTT	CASSAPVGLANTGELFF
.	TRBV28	TRBJ1-4	.	TGTGCCAGCAGTTCAAGGGCCGGGATTCAAAATGAAAAACTGTTTTTT	CASSSRAGIQNEKLFF
TRBD1	TRBV14	TRBJ1-2	once	TGTGCCACCGGACAGGGCTATGGCTACACCTTC	CATGQGYGYTF
.	TRBV6-1	TRBJ2-7	once	TGTGCCAGCAGTGAGCACTCCTACGAGCAGTACTTC	CASSEHSYEQYF
TRBD1	TRBV29-1	TRBJ2-2	.	TGCAGCTTCCGGACAGGGATCGGGAACACCGGGGAGCTGTTTTTT	CSFRTGIGNTGELFF
.	TRBV30	TRBJ1-5	.	TGTGCCTGGAGTGTCGGTCATAGCAATCAGCCCCAGCATTTT	CAWSVGHSNQPQHF
TRBD2	TRBV5-1	TRBJ2-7	.	TGCGCCAGCAGCTGGGGACTAGCGGGCCTCACCTACGAGCAGTACTTC	CASSWGLAGLTYEQYF
.	TRBV28	TRBJ1-4	once	TGTGCCAGCAGTTTAGAGGGTTTTGTAGGCGAAAAACTGTTTTTT	CASSLEGFVGEKLFF
.	TRBV6-1	TRBJ2-5	.	TGTGCCAGCATCCGGGGAGCTCGAGAGACCCAGTACTTC	CASIRGARETQYF